The next 5 T cell receptor beta chains were all read from a single sample in a study of T cells in Graves' hyperthyroidism and ophthalmopathy. Amplified regions were TCR beta CDR3 sequences from RNA transcripts. The HTBI primer set drove a first-round RT-PCR of the TCR CDR3. TCRdb analysed the multiplex PCR reads with MiXCR anew, one entry per CDR3 protein. The profile shows fewer than 900,000 distinct CDR3 sequences, around a sixth of them singletons. Sequencing input: blood. All receptors come from a woman in her 50s with Graves' hyperthyroidism that later progressed to Graves' ophthalmopathy.

This clonotype was counted at least ten times. This sequence joins TRBV6-6 and TRBJ2-7, with D unclear. Between the trimmed V and J ends, which lost 0 bases and 7 bases, there was a span of 7 bases. Germline CDR1 MNHNY, CDR2 SVGAGI (reference sequence). The CDR3 is 12 residues long. The CDR3 protein is CASSYSMEEQYF. CDR3 coding DNA: TGTGCCAGCAGTTACTCGATGGAGGAGCAGTACTTC.

This clonotype was detected a few times. The V gene is TRBV19, the J gene TRBJ2-1; D is undetermined. The CDR3 is 12 residues long. Germline CDR1 LNHDA, CDR2 SQIVND (reference sequence). The ends were cut back, 4 bases at V and 11 bases at J, with 12 bases in the middle. CDR3 loop: CASSTGPPQQFF. CDR3 DNA sequence: TGTGCCAGTAGTACCGGACCACCTCAGCAGTTCTTC.

This clonotype was seen many times. The gene calls are TRBV27 and TRBJ2-5; 8 bases are a match to TRBD1. Germline trimming cut 4 bases from V and 5 bases from J; bases unmatched to any gene: 6. The germline gives CDR1 MNHEY, CDR2 SMNVEV (reference sequence). The CDR3 has 14 amino acids. CDR3 sequence (DNA): TGTGCCAGCAGTTGGGGCAGGGGGCGGGAGACCCAGTACTTC. As protein: CASSWGRGRETQYF.

The sample holds a few counts of this clonotype. The chain is built from TRBV20-1 and TRBJ2-7; D is perhaps TRBD1 or TRBD2 (5 bases each). The V end was cut by 6 bases, the J end by 1 base, with 19 bases between. The length of the CDR3 is 15 residues. In germline, CDR1 is DFQATT, CDR2 SNEGSKA (reference sequence). CDR3 sequence reads: CSAYSGPLLSYEQYF. CDR3 nucleotide sequence: TGCAGTGCGTATTCGGGACCGCTACTTTCCTACGAGCAGTACTTC.

Ten or more counts support this clonotype. The chain links TRBV6-6 to TRBJ2-6, with 7 bases identical to TRBD1. The junction had 7 bases not matched to a gene; V was cut back by 4 bases and J by 4 bases. Germline CDR1 and CDR2: MNHNY and SVGAGI (reference sequence). The CDR3 extends over 16 amino acids. In DNA, the CDR3 is TGTGCCAGCAGTTTCTCGGGACAGCACGGGGCCAACGTCCTGACTTTC. It codes for CASSFSGQHGANVLTF.